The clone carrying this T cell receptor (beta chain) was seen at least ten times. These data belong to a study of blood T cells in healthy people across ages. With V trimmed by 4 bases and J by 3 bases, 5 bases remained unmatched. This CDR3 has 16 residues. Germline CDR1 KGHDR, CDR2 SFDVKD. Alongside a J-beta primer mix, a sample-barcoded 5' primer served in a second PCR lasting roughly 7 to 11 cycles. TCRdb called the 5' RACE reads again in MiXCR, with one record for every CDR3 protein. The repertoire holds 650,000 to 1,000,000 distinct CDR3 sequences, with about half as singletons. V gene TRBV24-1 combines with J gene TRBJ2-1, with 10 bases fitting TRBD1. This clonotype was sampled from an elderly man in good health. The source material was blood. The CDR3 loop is CATSETGQGFYNEQFF. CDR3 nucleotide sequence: TGTGCCACCAGTGAAACGGGACAGGGGTTCTACAATGAGCAGTTCTTC.